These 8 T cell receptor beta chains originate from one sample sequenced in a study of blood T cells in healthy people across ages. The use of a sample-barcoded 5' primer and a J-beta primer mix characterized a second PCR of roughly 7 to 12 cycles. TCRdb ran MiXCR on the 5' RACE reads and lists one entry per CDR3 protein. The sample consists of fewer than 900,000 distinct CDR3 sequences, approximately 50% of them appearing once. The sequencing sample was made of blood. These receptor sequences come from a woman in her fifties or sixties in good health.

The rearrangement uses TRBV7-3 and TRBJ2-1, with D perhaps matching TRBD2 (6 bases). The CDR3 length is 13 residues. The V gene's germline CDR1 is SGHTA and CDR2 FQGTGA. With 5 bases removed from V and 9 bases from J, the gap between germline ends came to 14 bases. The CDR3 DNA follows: TGTGCCAGCAGCCCCTGGTCCGGGGGTGAGCAGTTCTTC. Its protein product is CASSPWSGGEQFF.

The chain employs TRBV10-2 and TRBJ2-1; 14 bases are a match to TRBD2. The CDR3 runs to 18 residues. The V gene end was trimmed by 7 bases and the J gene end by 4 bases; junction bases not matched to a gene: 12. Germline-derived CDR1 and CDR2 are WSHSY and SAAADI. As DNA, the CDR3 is TGCGCCAGCACCTCATTGACCGGGACTAGCGGGAGTTACAATGAGCAGTTCTTC. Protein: CASTSLTGTSGSYNEQFF.

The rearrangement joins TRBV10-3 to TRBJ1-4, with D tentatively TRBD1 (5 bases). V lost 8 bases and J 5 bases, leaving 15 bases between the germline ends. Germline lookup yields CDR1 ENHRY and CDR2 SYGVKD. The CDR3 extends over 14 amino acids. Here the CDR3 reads CAIRVDNVNEKLFF. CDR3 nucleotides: TGTGCCATCCGTGTGGACAATGTAAATGAAAAACTGTTTTTT.

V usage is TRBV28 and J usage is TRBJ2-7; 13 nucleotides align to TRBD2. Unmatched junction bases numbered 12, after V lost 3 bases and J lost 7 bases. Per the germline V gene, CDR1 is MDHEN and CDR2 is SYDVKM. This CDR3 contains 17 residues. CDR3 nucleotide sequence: TGTGCCAGCAGTTTTAACGGACTAGCGGGAGTACGTAATGAGCAGTACTTC. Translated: CASSFNGLAGVRNEQYF. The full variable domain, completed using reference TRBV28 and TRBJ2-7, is DVKVTQSSRYLVKRTGEKVFLECVQDMDHENMFWYRQDPGLGLRLIYFSYDVKMKEKGDIPEGYSVSREKKERFSLILESASTNQTSMYLCASSFNGLAGVRNEQYFGPGTRLTVT.

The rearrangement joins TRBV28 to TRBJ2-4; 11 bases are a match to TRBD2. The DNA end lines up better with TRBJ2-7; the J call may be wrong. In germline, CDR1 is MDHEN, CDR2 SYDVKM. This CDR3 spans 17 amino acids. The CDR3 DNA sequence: TGTGCCAGCAGTTTTCCCCTTAGCGGGAGGGCCCCCAACGAGCAGTACTTC. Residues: CASSFPLSGRAPNEQYF.

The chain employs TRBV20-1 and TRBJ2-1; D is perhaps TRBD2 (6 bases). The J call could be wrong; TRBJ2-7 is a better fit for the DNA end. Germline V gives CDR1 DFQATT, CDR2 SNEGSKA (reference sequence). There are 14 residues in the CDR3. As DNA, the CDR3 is TGCAGTGCTCGGGGGTCGGTTGGCGGAAATGAGCAGTACTTC. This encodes CSARGSVGGNEQYF.

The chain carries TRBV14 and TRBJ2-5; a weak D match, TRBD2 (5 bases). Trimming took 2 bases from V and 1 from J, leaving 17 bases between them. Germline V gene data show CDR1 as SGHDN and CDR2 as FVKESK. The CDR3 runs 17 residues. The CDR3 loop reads CASSQKVSGSPQETQYF. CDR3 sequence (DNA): TGTGCCAGCAGCCAAAAAGTGAGCGGATCCCCCCAAGAGACCCAGTACTTC.

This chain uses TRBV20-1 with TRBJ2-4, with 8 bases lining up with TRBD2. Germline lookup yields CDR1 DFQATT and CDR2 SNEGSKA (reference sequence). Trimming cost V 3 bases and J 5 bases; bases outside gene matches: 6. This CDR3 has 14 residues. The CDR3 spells CSASGRGIENIQYF. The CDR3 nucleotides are TGCAGTGCTAGCGGGAGGGGAATCGAAAACATTCAGTACTTC.